Given below is one T cell receptor (beta chain) in context. One end of the junction varies from germline; a read error may be responsible. The record originates from a study of blood T cells in healthy people across ages. With a J-beta primer mix and a sample-barcoded 5' primer, a second PCR ran about 6 to 11 cycles. MiXCR was run by TCRdb on the 5' RACE reads, yielding one entry per CDR3 protein. The sample includes around 1,600,000 distinct CDR3 sequences, 42% of them seen just once. The TCR was taken from a woman aged 18-29 years in good health. Sample: blood.

The CDR3 reads CSVKEHSGWETQYF. The CDR3 DNA reads TGCAGCGTTAAAGAGCACTCCGGTTGGGAGACCCAGTACTTC. The gene calls are TRBV29-1 and TRBJ2-7; no clear D. Matching the DNA end better, TRBJ2-5 makes the J call doubtful. Germline V lookup: CDR1 SQVTM, CDR2 ANQGSEA. The CDR3 is made up of 14 amino acids.